The rows below give T cell receptor beta chains drawn from one sample of a study of human T cells and chemical hapten exposure. TCRdb processed the RACE reads anew with MiXCR; each CDR3 protein has one entry. Of over 95,000 distinct CDR3 sequences detected, around 12% appear once; the ten largest clones hold less than 2.5%. The specimen was whole blood, collected in connection with sensitization to the hapten diphenylcyclopropenone (DPC). Receptors were obtained from a woman aged 35 to 49 with alopecia areata. Some clones in this sample may be carry-over from other donors' samples. CDR3s leave out the opening cysteine and the closing phenylalanine or tryptophan. D genes are given only for firm matches. Only some rows state a clone size, as once, few, many or a class for expanded clones.

v_call	d_call	j_call	clone_size	cdr3_aa
TRBV20-1	NA	TRBJ2-7	NA	SVEAGYALDEQY
TRBV18	NA	TRBJ2-7	few	ASSLNVLGRGRKEQY
TRBV28	TRBD2	TRBJ2-3	NA	ASSSGTSSDTQY
TRBV7-2	NA	TRBJ2-1	NA	ASSFAGGNEQF
TRBV25-1	TRBD2	TRBJ2-1	many	ASSDGAGLTYNEQF
TRBV6-2/TRBV6-3	NA	TRBJ2-1	many	ASSYSGVGRNEQF
TRBV18	NA	TRBJ2-3	few	ASSPTGRDTQY
TRBV6-5	TRBD2	TRBJ2-5	many	ASSLLSPGLAVQETQY
TRBV9	TRBD2	TRBJ2-7	few	ASSPSGLAYEQY
TRBV7-6	TRBD2	TRBJ2-1	few	ASSLESFGGTSGRSDEQF
TRBV28	TRBD1	TRBJ2-6	many	ASRGQGSSGANVLT
TRBV7-6	TRBD1	TRBJ2-2	NA	ASSLRDRGGGELF
TRBV27	NA	TRBJ1-4	few	ASSLMGGNEKLF
TRBV20-1	TRBD1	TRBJ2-7	few	SARVPGQGFYEQY
TRBV6-1	NA	TRBJ2-7	NA	ASSEVVDSGEQY
TRBV4-3	TRBD2	TRBJ2-1	many	ASSQGTTPGGEQF
TRBV12-3/TRBV12-4	TRBD1	TRBJ1-5	many	ASSTGTGNQPQH
TRBV7-8	TRBD2	TRBJ2-1	few	ASSPTSGSWNEQF
TRBV11-3	NA	TRBJ2-1	NA	ASSLGTRYGVDEQF
TRBV20-1	NA	TRBJ2-7	NA	SAIRSSYEQY
TRBV20-1	NA	TRBJ1-1	few	SARVQNTEAF
TRBV29-1	TRBD1	TRBJ2-5	many	SVDQQGQETQY
TRBV28	NA	TRBJ1-6	few	ASSSGSPLH
TRBV5-4	TRBD2	TRBJ2-3	NA	ASSLRTSGSADTQY
TRBV4-1	NA	TRBJ2-1	NA	ASSQMVGGRGQF
TRBV28	TRBD1	TRBJ2-2	many	ASGQVHLELF
TRBV7-2	NA	TRBJ2-1	many	ASSLDFTTDEQF
TRBV10-3	TRBD2	TRBJ2-3	many	AIKPSGLTDTQY
TRBV28	TRBD1	TRBJ1-1	few	ASSVSRGRRNTEAF
TRBV4-3	TRBD1	TRBJ1-1	few	ASSQDPGGGGRNTEAF
TRBV18	TRBD1	TRBJ2-7	NA	ASSGDRAYEQY
TRBV27	NA	TRBJ2-7	NA	ASRGPSYEQY
TRBV12-3/TRBV12-4	NA	TRBJ2-3	many	ASSLRVRAGAQY
TRBV28	NA	TRBJ2-7	NA	ASSLAGYAPYEQY
TRBV18	TRBD1	TRBJ2-1	NA	ASSRDRVDEQF
TRBV4-2	NA	TRBJ2-4	few	ASSQAMVNSGKNIQY
TRBV21-1	NA	TRBJ1-4	NA	ASGGPPEKLF
TRBV28	NA	TRBJ2-7	NA	ASGQFSYEQY
TRBV2	TRBD2	TRBJ2-1	NA	ASSDGLAGVNEQF
TRBV10-3	TRBD2	TRBJ2-3	NA	AISVAGQDTQY
TRBV18	NA	TRBJ2-5	few	ASSLYNQETQY
TRBV20-1	TRBD2	TRBJ2-1	few	SAFLAGGGYNEQF
TRBV6-5	NA	TRBJ1-1	NA	ASSSLGTEAF
TRBV4-3	NA	TRBJ1-1	few	ASSQEVRNTEAF
TRBV2	TRBD2	TRBJ2-1	few	ASSGPTLAASYNEQF
TRBV9	TRBD2	TRBJ2-1	few	ASSVGSGRATQRNEQF
TRBV5-5	NA	TRBJ1-6	NA	ASSPGESPLH
TRBV19	NA	TRBJ1-5	few	ASSSIGAGQTFNQPQH
TRBV10-2	TRBD2	TRBJ2-7	few	ASRDTPGLAYTSSYEQY